The 31 T cell receptor beta chains listed next were all sequenced from one sample in a study of cytomegalovirus exposure and HLA in healthy donors. 60 Vbeta and 13 Jbeta primers were used in PCR. TCRdb keeps only in-frame clones here, not all; method: immunoSEQ multiplex PCR. The sample records under 55,000 clones, around 66% being singletons. Sequenced: PBMCs. These receptors were collected from a man in his late teens or twenties in good health and CMV-seronegative.

This rearrangement joins TRBV28 to TRBJ2-1; 9 bases map to TRBD1. The trim removed 6 bases at V and 2 bases at J, leaving 5 bases unmatched. Germline assignment: CDR1 MDHEN and CDR2 SYDVKM. The CDR3 has 15 residues. The CDR3 here is CASSLGDRAYNEQFF. Written as DNA, the CDR3 is TGTGCCAGCAGCCTGGGGGACAGGGCCTACAATGAGCAGTTCTTC.

The chain couples TRBV7-9 to TRBJ1-1; D is unclear. Germline V gives CDR1 SEHNR, CDR2 FQNEAQ (reference sequence). Trimming removed 0 bases at V and 5 bases at J, with 13 bases between. CDR3 length: 15 amino acids. The CDR3 DNA is TGTGCCAGCAGCTTAGCGCCGGGATCGGAAACTGAAGCTTTCTTT. Its translation: CASSLAPGSETEAFF.

This clone has only one observation. CDR3 coding DNA: TGCAGTGCTAGAACCAACACGGAGCAGTTCTTC. It is translated as CSARTNTEQFF. The chain has TRBV20-1 and TRBJ2-1, with D uncertain. V lost 2 bases to trimming and J lost 10 bases, with 9 bases between them. Germline V gives CDR1 DFQATT, CDR2 SNEGSKA (reference sequence). The CDR3 length is 11 residues.

The chain combines TRBV28 with TRBJ2-3; 8 bases align to TRBD1. V dropped 6 bases and J dropped 5; count of bases not matched to a gene: 7. CDR1 and CDR2 (germline): MDHEN, SYDVKM. This CDR3 has 14 amino acids. The CDR3 DNA is TGTGCCAGCAGCCGGACAGGGAGGAAAGATACGCAGTATTTT. Encoded protein: CASSRTGRKDTQYF.

CDR3 bases: TGCGCCAGCAGCCAAGATTTAGCTCCGACTAACTATGGCTACACCTTC. Translated, it gives CASSQDLAPTNYGYTF. The rearrangement joins TRBV4-1 to TRBJ1-2; no firm D call. The CDR3 sequence is 16 residues long. Trimming took 0 bases from V and 0 from J, leaving 11 bases between them. CDR1 is MGHRA and CDR2 is YSYEKL in the germline V gene.

This chain links TRBV5-6 with TRBJ2-3, with D uncertain. V was shortened by 5 bases and J by 5 bases, with 12 bases between the two germline ends. CDR1 and CDR2 from the germline V gene are SGHDT and YYEEEE. This CDR3 is built from 13 residues. The CDR3 is CASSVNDIDTQYF. The CDR3 DNA reads TGTGCCAGCAGTGTAAACGACATAGATACGCAGTATTTT.

This chain links TRBV7-2 with TRBJ2-7, with 11 bases that match TRBD1. Germline V CDR1 and CDR2: SGHTA, FQGNSA. V dropped 3 bases and J dropped 9; count of bases not matched to a gene: 10. The length of the CDR3 is 15 residues. The CDR3 region has the DNA TGTGCCAGCAGCTTTACCGGGACAGGGGGGTCGGTGCAGTACTTC. Amino acids: CASSFTGTGGSVQYF.

This clone was seen only once. The V gene is TRBV13, the J gene TRBJ1-4; 11 nucleotides match TRBD1. This CDR3 is 15 amino acids long. V lost 4 bases and J lost 7; bases outside the gene matches: 5. Germline V gene data show CDR1 as PRHDT and CDR2 as FYEKMQ (reference sequence). CDR3 nucleotides: TGTGCCAGCAGCTCCGGGACAGGGGGAGTTGAAAAACTGTTTTTT. Protein sequence: CASSSGTGGVEKLFF.

The chain carries TRBV7-2 and TRBJ2-3; 10 bases align to TRBD2. Losses at the gene ends were 4 bases for V and 4 bases for J; bases not matched to a gene: 8. Per germline, CDR1 SGHTA and CDR2 FQGNSA. CDR3 length: 16 residues. This CDR3 is CASSSSPLAGADTQYF. CDR3 nucleotide sequence: TGTGCCAGCAGCTCCTCCCCCCTAGCGGGAGCAGATACGCAGTATTTT.

This chain uses TRBV28 with TRBJ1-1; D might be TRBD1 (6 bases). This CDR3 contains 15 residues. V lost 1 base, J lost 6 bases, and 15 bases lay in between. Germline V gene lookup returns CDR1 MDHEN and CDR2 SYDVKM. For the CDR3, the DNA is TGTGCCAGCAGTTTATCCCCGACAGGACGTGCTGAAGCTTTCTTT. Encoded protein: CASSLSPTGRAEAFF.

V usage is TRBV18 and J usage is TRBJ1-1, with a tentative D call TRBD1 (6 bases). This CDR3 is 13 amino acids long. Looked up from germline, CDR1 is KGHSH and CDR2 is LQKENI. V gave up 3 bases and J gave up 7 bases, with 12 bases separating them. The chain's CDR3 is CASSPVRGIEAFF. For the CDR3, the DNA is TGTGCCAGCTCACCGGTGAGGGGGATTGAAGCTTTCTTT.

This clone turned up a few times. This chain links TRBV28 with TRBJ2-3; TRBD2 is a possible D gene (5 bases). Germline V gene sequence: CDR1 MDHEN, CDR2 SYDVKM. The CDR3 is 15 residues long. V was trimmed by 7 bases and J by 3 bases, leaving 17 bases between them. For the CDR3, the DNA is TGTGCCAGCAATCGAAACGTGGGAGCAACAGATACGCAGTATTTT. Translating gives CASNRNVGATDTQYF.

The chain carries TRBV27 and TRBJ2-1; TRBD2 might be the D (5 bases). The CDR3 length is 16 residues. V was trimmed by 8 bases and J by 3 bases, leaving 20 bases between them. Germline V gene sequence: CDR1 MNHEY, CDR2 SMNVEV (reference sequence). The CDR3 here is CASRKEAVGSYNEQFF. CDR3 nucleotide sequence: TGTGCCAGCCGTAAGGAGGCGGTTGGCAGCTACAATGAGCAGTTCTTC.

This clone was detected a few times. The genes are TRBV28 and TRBJ1-2, with D unclear. The CDR3 covers 14 residues. The germline V gene encodes CDR1 MDHEN and CDR2 SYDVKM. The germline V and J ends were trimmed by 7 bases and 4 bases, with 16 bases remaining between them. CDR3 nucleotide sequence: TGTGCCAGCATCCCACCGGCGGGCTCCTATGGCTACACCTTC. This sequence encodes CASIPPAGSYGYTF.

As for this clone: Other DNA sequences from this sample encode an identical CDR3 as well. This rearrangement joins TRBV5-1 to TRBJ2-7; 12 nucleotides agree with TRBD2. The CDR3 is 15 amino acids. After removal of 4 bases from V and 2 bases from J, the junction contained 4 bases not matched to a gene. Looked up from germline, CDR1 is SGHRS and CDR2 is YFSETQ. The DNA for the CDR3 is TGCGCCAGCAGCCCTGGACTAGCGGGACCCTACGAGCAGTACTTC. It yields the protein CASSPGLAGPYEQYF.

The V and J genes are TRBV4-3 and TRBJ2-7; D remains unclear. CDR3 length: 15 residues. Trimming took off 4 bases at V and 2 bases at J, with 15 bases between the two ends. Germline V gene lookup returns CDR1 LGHNA and CDR2 YSLEER. CDR3 nucleotide sequence: TGCGCCAGCAGCCCAAATGCAGTGGGCCCCTACGAGCAGTACTTC. This translates into CASSPNAVGPYEQYF.

The J gene is TRBJ1-5, the V gene TRBV7-2; D uncertain. The ends were cut back, 7 bases at V and 10 bases at J, with 20 bases in the middle. CDR1 is SGHTA and CDR2 is FQGNSA in the germline V gene. CDR3 size: 14 residues. The CDR3 loop is CASNTGLQTDPQHF. The CDR3 coding sequence is TGTGCCAGCAATACCGGACTTCAAACTGATCCCCAGCATTTT.

This chain joins TRBV6-1 and TRBJ1-6, with D possibly being TRBD1 (6 bases). CDR1 is MNHNS and CDR2 is SASEGT in the germline V gene. This CDR3 contains 14 residues. V was clipped by 7 bases and J by 7 bases, with 14 bases between them. CDR3 protein: CASMVQGRNSPLHF. In DNA, the CDR3 is TGTGCCAGCATGGTTCAGGGGCGAAATTCACCCCTCCACTTT.

The V call is TRBV7-2, the J call TRBJ2-3, with 13 nucleotides matching TRBD2. Germline values: CDR1 SGHTA, CDR2 FQGNSA. CDR3 length: 17 residues. J lost 8 bases, V lost 8 bases, and 16 bases had no gene match. This CDR3 reads CASRSLGLAGVLGTQYF. The CDR3 DNA follows: TGTGCCAGCCGGAGTTTAGGACTAGCGGGAGTGTTGGGTACGCAGTATTTT.

The chain combines TRBV7-2 with TRBJ2-1; D remains unclear. The CDR3 has 12 residues. The germline V and J ends were trimmed by 4 bases and 7 bases, with 8 bases remaining between them. Germline V lookup: CDR1 SGHTA, CDR2 FQGNSA. Here the CDR3 DNA reads TGTGCCAGCAGCTCCCGTATGAATGAGCAGTTCTTC. Protein product: CASSSRMNEQFF.

This chain uses TRBV7-2 with TRBJ2-7, with 7 bases that match TRBD1. Germline V CDR1 and CDR2: SGHTA, FQGNSA. The junction had 3 bases not matched to a gene; V was cut back by 4 bases and J by 0 bases. The CDR3 is 14 amino acids. The CDR3 loop reads CASSSQGLSYEQYF. The CDR3 region has the DNA TGTGCCAGCAGCTCACAGGGGCTCTCCTACGAGCAGTACTTC. Combining the CDR3 with reference TRBV7-2 and TRBJ2-7 gives the whole variable domain GAGVSQSPSNKVTEKGKDVELRCDPISGHTALYWYRQSLGQGLEFLIYFQGNSAPDKSGLPSDRFSAERTGGSVSTLTIQRTQQEDSAVYLCASSSQGLSYEQYFGPGTRLTVT.

On this clone: This is likely a read error, given that the CDR3 carries no conserved phenylalanine or tryptophan at its end. The chain combines TRBV10-3 with TRBJ1-1; D is uncertain. The germline V and J ends were trimmed by 8 bases and 2 bases, with 9 bases remaining between them. CDR3 length: 12 amino acids. Germline values: CDR1 ENHRY, CDR2 SYGVKD. DNA of the CDR3: TGTGCCATCCGGCGGGAAAACACTGAAGCTTTCGTT. This sequence encodes CAIRRENTEAFV.

The chain employs TRBV5-1 and TRBJ2-5; 14 nucleotides match TRBD2. The CDR3 runs to 19 residues. With V trimmed by 0 bases and J by 4 bases, 11 bases remained unmatched. The germline V gene has CDR1 SGHRS and CDR2 YFSETQ. The CDR3 loop is CASSLESTSGRAGGETQYF. The CDR3 nucleotides read TGCGCCAGCAGCTTGGAGTCGACTAGCGGGAGGGCCGGGGGAGAGACCCAGTACTTC.

This chain links TRBV30 with TRBJ1-1; D may be TRBD1 (6 bases). CDR3 length: 14 residues. The germline V gene encodes CDR1 GTSNPN and CDR2 SVGIG (reference sequence). Trimming pared 8 bases from V and 2 bases from J, leaving 18 bases between. The CDR3: CASKSGTSNTEAFF. CDR3 in DNA: TGTGCCAGTAAATCCGGGACAAGTAACACTGAAGCTTTCTTT. Combining the CDR3 with reference TRBV30 and TRBJ1-1 gives the whole variable domain SQTIHQWPATLVQPVGSPLSLECTVEGTSNPNLYWYRQAAGRGLQLLFYSVGIGQISSEVPQNLSASRPQDRQFILSSKKLLLSDSGFYLCASKSGTSNTEAFFGQGTRLTVV.

This clone was observed a single time. The chain employs TRBV11-2 and TRBJ2-3, with a weak D call TRBD2 (6 bases). The CDR3 is 18 amino acids. Between the trimmed V and J ends, which lost 2 bases and 6 bases, there was a span of 24 bases. The germline V gene encodes CDR1 SGHAT and CDR2 FQNNGV. Here the CDR3 reads CASSLSFWRGGRTDTQYF. CDR3 sequence (DNA): TGTGCCAGCAGCTTATCTTTCTGGCGGGGAGGAAGGACCGATACGCAGTATTTT.

DNA of the CDR3: TGTGCCAGCAGCCCAATCTTCGGGCAGGGAAGTGACGAGCAGTACTTC. It yields the protein CASSPIFGQGSDEQYF. The chain links TRBV11-2 to TRBJ2-7; possibly TRBD1 for D (5 bases). The CDR3 extends over 16 amino acids. Germline lookup yields CDR1 SGHAT and CDR2 FQNNGV. V was clipped by 5 bases and J by 5 bases, with 22 bases between them.

In DNA form, the CDR3 reads TGTGCCAGCAGCTTAGAGCGCCCACCCCTCCACTTT. This encodes CASSLERPPLHF. This rearrangement joins TRBV7-2 to TRBJ1-6; D remains unclear. Between the trimmed V and J ends, which lost 1 base and 11 bases, there was a span of 6 bases. Germline-derived CDR1 and CDR2 are SGHTA and FQGNSA. CDR3 length: 12 amino acids.

The CDR3 DNA is TGTGCCACCAGCTTCCAAGATACGCAGTATTTT. It is translated as CATSFQDTQYF. The J gene is TRBJ2-3, the V gene TRBV15; D unclear. V lost 5 bases and J lost 5, with 5 bases in between. Germline-derived CDR1 and CDR2 are LNHNV and YYDKDF (reference sequence). The CDR3 contains 11 residues. Full variable domain (missing parts from reference TRBV15 and TRBJ2-3): DAMVIQNPRYQVTQFGKPVTLSCSQTLNHNVMYWYQQKSSQAPKLLFHYYDKDFNNEADTPDNFQSRRPNTSFCFLDIRSPGLGDTAMYLCATSFQDTQYFGPGTRLTVL.

By sample share, this clone is medium-sized. The V call is TRBV6-5, the J call TRBJ2-2; D not resolved. This CDR3 spans 15 amino acids. CDR1 and CDR2 from the germline V gene are MNHEY and SVGAGI. V dropped 2 bases and J dropped 3 bases, with 10 bases sitting between them. The CDR3 region is CASSYGQPHTGELFF. As DNA, the CDR3 is TGTGCCAGCAGTTACGGGCAGCCCCACACCGGGGAGCTGTTTTTT.

The chain links TRBV28 to TRBJ1-5, with D tentatively TRBD1 (6 bases). The CDR3 totals 16 residues. Looked up from germline, CDR1 is MDHEN and CDR2 is SYDVKM. V was clipped by 6 bases and J by 3 bases, with 18 bases between them. CDR3 region: CASSTRTDSFNQPQHF. CDR3 nucleotide sequence: TGTGCCAGCAGCACCCGGACAGACAGCTTCAATCAGCCCCAGCATTTT.

This chain joins TRBV4-2 and TRBJ1-5; a possible D gene is TRBD1 (6 bases). This CDR3 is built from 19 residues. CDR1 and CDR2 (germline): LGHNA, YNFKEQ. V was pared by 3 bases and J by 0 bases, with 21 bases between. The CDR3 region has the DNA TGTGCCAGCAGCCACGGGACATCCCTGGTAATTAATAGCAATCAGCCCCAGCATTTT. This gives the protein CASSHGTSLVINSNQPQHF.